This is a list of T cell receptor beta chains from one sample in a study of blood T cell repertoires in COVID-19. Here immunoSEQ multiplex PCR was the method, and the copy in TCRdb shows in-frame clones only, minus some. The table has 200,000 to 300,000 clones, roughly 86% seen once. The material sequenced was peripheral blood. Receptor source: a woman aged 55-75 years with COVID-19, enrolled during active disease. Both conserved end residues are part of each CDR3. D genes are given only for firm matches. The size of a clone is reported for some rows only, either as once, few or many, or as a class for expanded clones.

d_gene: TRBD1; v_gene: TRBV19; abundance: NA; j_gene: TRBJ1-5; CDR3nt: TGTGCCAGTAGTCCTCGGACAGGAGGTACGGAACAGCCCCAGCATTTT; CDR3aa: CASSPRTGGTEQPQHF
d_gene: TRBD2; v_gene: TRBV10-3; abundance: NA; j_gene: TRBJ2-1; CDR3nt: TGTGCCATCAGTGAGACGAATGTAGGACTAGCGGCCCTGTATGAGCAGTTCTTC; CDR3aa: CAISETNVGLAALYEQFF
d_gene: NA; v_gene: TRBV10-2; abundance: NA; j_gene: TRBJ2-2; CDR3nt: TGCGCCAGCAGTGACAGGGCGTCGAACACCGGGGAGCTGTTTTTT; CDR3aa: CASSDRASNTGELFF
d_gene: TRBD1; v_gene: TRBV28; abundance: NA; j_gene: TRBJ2-5; CDR3nt: TGTGCCAGCAGTGGACAGGGTGTGATGGAGACCCAGTACTTC; CDR3aa: CASSGQGVMETQYF
d_gene: NA; v_gene: TRBV11-3; abundance: NA; j_gene: TRBJ2-4; CDR3nt: TGTGCCAGCAGCTTAGGCGGGAACATTCAGTACTTC; CDR3aa: CASSLGGNIQYF
d_gene: TRBD1; v_gene: TRBV5-1; abundance: NA; j_gene: TRBJ1-3; CDR3nt: TGCGCCAGCAGCTTACTACAGGGGGCGCAGGGAAACACCATATATTTT; CDR3aa: CASSLLQGAQGNTIYF
d_gene: TRBD2; v_gene: TRBV6-2/TRBV6-3; abundance: NA; j_gene: TRBJ2-5; CDR3nt: TGTGCCAGCAGTTACGCGAGAGCTAGCGGCCAAGAGACCCAGTACTTC; CDR3aa: CASSYARASGQETQYF
d_gene: TRBD1; v_gene: TRBV28; abundance: NA; j_gene: TRBJ1-2; CDR3nt: TGTGCCAGCAGTCGACCGGGACAGGGGGCTGTCTACACCTTC; CDR3aa: CASSRPGQGAVYTF
d_gene: NA; v_gene: TRBV28; abundance: NA; j_gene: TRBJ1-4; CDR3nt: TGTGCCAGCAGTTTAGGCGGATATAATGAAAAACTGTTTTTT; CDR3aa: CASSLGGYNEKLFF
d_gene: NA; v_gene: TRBV5-1; abundance: NA; j_gene: TRBJ1-4; CDR3nt: TGCGCCAGCAGCTTGGCCAGTATTAATGAAAAACTGTTTTTT; CDR3aa: CASSLASINEKLFF
d_gene: TRBD1; v_gene: TRBV7-9; abundance: few; j_gene: TRBJ1-6; CDR3nt: TGTGCCAGCAGCCTAGGACAGGGGGCAAATTCACCCCTCCACTTT; CDR3aa: CASSLGQGANSPLHF
d_gene: NA; v_gene: TRBV27; abundance: NA; j_gene: TRBJ2-3; CDR3nt: TGTGCCAGCAGTTCCTACTCCACAGATACGCAGTATTTT; CDR3aa: CASSSYSTDTQYF
d_gene: NA; v_gene: TRBV5-1; abundance: few; j_gene: TRBJ2-7; CDR3nt: TGCGCCAGCAGCTTGGACACCCTCTACGAGCAGTACTTC; CDR3aa: CASSLDTLYEQYF
d_gene: NA; v_gene: TRBV6-5; abundance: NA; j_gene: TRBJ2-2; CDR3nt: TGTGCCAGCAGCCCGACTAGTTTTAGCGGGGAGCTGTTTTTT; CDR3aa: CASSPTSFSGELFF
d_gene: TRBD2; v_gene: TRBV25-1; abundance: NA; j_gene: TRBJ2-1; CDR3nt: TGTGCCAGCAGTGCTAGCGGGATTTACAATGAGCAGTTCTTC; CDR3aa: CASSASGIYNEQFF
d_gene: NA; v_gene: TRBV7-6; abundance: once; j_gene: TRBJ1-3; CDR3nt: TGTGCCAGCAGCTCACCAAGCGGGACTGGAAACACCATATATTTT; CDR3aa: CASSSPSGTGNTIYF
d_gene: NA; v_gene: TRBV30; abundance: few; j_gene: TRBJ2-7; CDR3nt: TGTGCCGGAAAACTGGACTGGCCCTACGAGCAGTACTTC; CDR3aa: CAGKLDWPYEQYF
d_gene: TRBD1; v_gene: TRBV28; abundance: NA; j_gene: TRBJ2-1; CDR3nt: TGTGCCAGCAGACCGGGACAGGGTTTCGGCAATGAGCAGTTCTTC; CDR3aa: CASRPGQGFGNEQFF
d_gene: TRBD1; v_gene: TRBV14; abundance: NA; j_gene: TRBJ1-2; CDR3nt: TGTGCCAGCAGCCGAAGGAATTCCGGGACAGGGGATGGGGGCTACACCTTC; CDR3aa: CASSRRNSGTGDGGYTF
d_gene: TRBD1; v_gene: TRBV6-1; abundance: NA; j_gene: TRBJ1-5; CDR3nt: TGTGCCAGCAGTGAACCCAGGGGGCGCCGCAATCAGCCCCAGCATTTT; CDR3aa: CASSEPRGRRNQPQHF
d_gene: TRBD1; v_gene: TRBV18; abundance: NA; j_gene: TRBJ1-2; CDR3nt: TGTGCCAGCTCACCCCCCGGGACAGGGGAGGAGTATGGCTACACCTTC; CDR3aa: CASSPPGTGEEYGYTF
d_gene: NA; v_gene: TRBV11-2; abundance: few; j_gene: TRBJ2-7; CDR3nt: TGTGCCAGCAGCTTAGGAGGATTTGACTCCTACGAGCAGTACTTC; CDR3aa: CASSLGGFDSYEQYF
d_gene: TRBD2; v_gene: TRBV27; abundance: few; j_gene: TRBJ2-7; CDR3nt: TGTGCCAGCAGTCAACTAGCGGGGGCTGGGGAGCAGTACTTC; CDR3aa: CASSQLAGAGEQYF
d_gene: TRBD1; v_gene: TRBV29-1; abundance: few; j_gene: TRBJ2-7; CDR3nt: TGCAGCGTCCATGGACAGGGCCGCTACGAGCAGTACTTC; CDR3aa: CSVHGQGRYEQYF
d_gene: NA; v_gene: TRBV5-1; abundance: once; j_gene: TRBJ2-7; CDR3nt: TGCGCCAGCAGCTTGGCCACAGCAGTCTCCTACGAGCAGTACTTC; CDR3aa: CASSLATAVSYEQYF
d_gene: TRBD1; v_gene: TRBV7-9; abundance: NA; j_gene: TRBJ2-5; CDR3nt: TGTGCCAGCAGCTCAACAGGGGCCGAGACCCAGTACTTC; CDR3aa: CASSSTGAETQYF
d_gene: NA; v_gene: TRBV5-6; abundance: NA; j_gene: TRBJ1-4; CDR3nt: TGTGCCAGCAGCTTGTCCGGGACAAGAGAAAAACTGTTTTTT; CDR3aa: CASSLSGTREKLFF
d_gene: TRBD2; v_gene: TRBV19; abundance: NA; j_gene: TRBJ2-7; CDR3nt: TGTGCCAGTAGTATAGGAGGAGCTAGCGGGAGAGGGAACGAGCAGTACTTC; CDR3aa: CASSIGGASGRGNEQYF